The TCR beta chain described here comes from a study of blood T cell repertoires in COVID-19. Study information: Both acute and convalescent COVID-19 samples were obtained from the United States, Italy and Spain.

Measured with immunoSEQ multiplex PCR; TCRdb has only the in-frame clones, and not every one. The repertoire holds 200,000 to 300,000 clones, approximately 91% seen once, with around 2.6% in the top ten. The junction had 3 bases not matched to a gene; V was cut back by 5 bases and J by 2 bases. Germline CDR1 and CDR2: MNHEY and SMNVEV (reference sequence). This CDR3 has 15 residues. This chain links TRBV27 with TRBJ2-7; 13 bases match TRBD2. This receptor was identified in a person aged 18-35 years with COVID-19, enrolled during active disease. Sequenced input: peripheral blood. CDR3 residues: CASSGTSGMPYEQYF. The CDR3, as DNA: TGTGCCAGCAGTGGGACTAGCGGGATGCCCTACGAGCAGTACTTC.